These 17 T cell receptor beta chains were all obtained from the same sample, sequenced in a study of blood T cell repertoires in COVID-19 (dated by TCRdb to the early 2020s). Library construction relied on the immunoSEQ multiplex PCR assay. TCRdb stores this immuneACCESS table with in-frame sequences only. Part of the clones is absent; in the studies checked, under half of the shortfall reflects unresolved V genes, and no reason is known for the rest. This sample is represented by under 350,000 clones; approximately 90% of them were singletons. Roughly 5.1% of the sample is held by the ten biggest clonotypes. The material sequenced was peripheral blood. All receptors come from a man aged 35-49 years with acute or convalescent COVID-19.

This clone was found a few times. The chain recombines TRBV19 with TRBJ1-1; tentatively, D is TRBD1 (6 bases). Trimming pared 1 base from V and 4 bases from J, leaving 13 bases between. Germline-derived CDR1 and CDR2 are LNHDA and SQIVND (reference sequence). The CDR3 covers 15 residues. The CDR3 region has the DNA TGTGCCAGTAGTATAGGGGACACCAAGTCCACTGAAGCTTTCTTT. Translation gives CASSIGDTKSTEAFF.

V and J are TRBV18 and TRBJ2-2, with a weak D call TRBD1 (6 bases). This CDR3 spans 14 amino acids. V gave up 6 bases and J gave up 1 base, with 9 bases separating them. In germline, CDR1 is KGHSH, CDR2 LQKENI. CDR3 amino acids: CASSQDRNTGELFF. DNA of the CDR3: TGTGCCAGCTCCCAGGACAGGAACACCGGGGAGCTGTTTTTT. The entire variable domain, with the rest obtained from reference TRBV18 and TRBJ2-2, is as follows: NAGVMQNPRHLVRRRGQEARLRCSPMKGHSHVYWYRQLPEEGLKFMVYLQKENIIDESGMPKERFSAEFPKEGPSILRIQQVVRGDSAAYFCASSQDRNTGELFFGEGSRLTVL.

This chain uses TRBV24-1 with TRBJ2-1; 9 nucleotides match TRBD1. From germline, CDR1 is KGHDR and CDR2 SFDVKD. The CDR3 spans 19 residues. V dropped 5 bases and J dropped 7; count of bases not matched to a gene: 20. CDR3 amino acids: CATSARTGDRQTSLNEQFF. CDR3 nucleotides: TGTGCCACCAGTGCTAGGACAGGGGACCGCCAAACATCATTAAATGAGCAGTTCTTC.

In this sample, this clone turned up a few times. The V call is TRBV7-9, the J call TRBJ1-2; 8 nucleotides match TRBD1. This CDR3 is built from 15 residues. After removal of 4 bases from V and 2 bases from J, the junction contained 6 bases not matched to a gene. Germline V gene sequence: CDR1 SEHNR, CDR2 FQNEAQ (reference sequence). CDR3 amino acids: CASSSADRENYGYTF. CDR3 nucleotides: TGTGCCAGCAGCTCCGCGGACAGGGAGAACTATGGCTACACCTTC.

This chain links TRBV6-4 with TRBJ1-2, with D maybe TRBD1 (5 bases). Germline CDR1 reads MRHNA; CDR2 reads SNTAGT. V dropped 5 bases and J dropped 6 bases, with 22 bases sitting between them. This CDR3 is built from 16 residues. The CDR3 DNA is TGTGCCAGCAGTCGATCGCCTGACAGCCCTGGTAATGGCTACACCTTC. Translated, it gives CASSRSPDSPGNGYTF.

The genes are TRBV29-1 and TRBJ2-6, with unresolved D. CDR1 and CDR2 (germline): SQVTM, ANQGSEA. The CDR3 length is 13 residues. Trimming took off 5 bases at V and 0 bases at J, with 5 bases between the two ends. In DNA, the CDR3 is TGCAGCGTTTCCGGCTCTGGGGCCAACGTCCTGACTTTC. Its protein is CSVSGSGANVLTF.

The V call is TRBV7-9, the J call TRBJ1-3, with D perhaps TRBD1 (5 bases). CDR1 and CDR2 from the germline V gene are SEHNR and FQNEAQ (reference sequence). V lost 7 bases and J lost 0, with 16 bases in between. The CDR3 totals 16 residues. The CDR3 DNA reads as TGTGCCAGCACCCAACTCCAGGGTTTCTCTGGAAACACCATATATTTT. Its protein product is CASTQLQGFSGNTIYF.

The chain couples TRBV12-3 or TRBV12-4 to TRBJ2-5, with D unresolved. V lost 6 bases and J lost 2, with 10 bases in between. This CDR3 region has 13 residues. The CDR3 coding sequence is TGTGCCAGCAGCTTGACGGAGCAAGAGACCCAGTACTTC. Translation: CASSLTEQETQYF.

The chain is built from TRBV6-5 and TRBJ1-3, with D possibly matching TRBD1 (5 bases). Germline values: CDR1 MNHEY, CDR2 SVGAGI. The V end lost 2 bases, the J end lost 4 bases, and 9 bases lay between the germline ends. CDR3 size: 14 residues. CDR3 DNA: TGTGCCAGCAGTTACGGAGGGGTCGGAAACACCATATATTTT. Translation gives CASSYGGVGNTIYF.

The chain carries TRBV9 and TRBJ1-1; D ambiguous. Germline loops: CDR1 SGDLS, CDR2 YYNGEE. Trimming took off 4 bases at V and 5 bases at J, with 12 bases between the two ends. The CDR3 totals 13 residues. The CDR3 DNA reads TGTGCCAGCAGCAACATACCCGAAACTGAAGCTTTCTTT. It codes for CASSNIPETEAFF.

Only one count was recorded for this clone. The chain combines TRBV5-1 with TRBJ2-7; tentative D call: TRBD2 (5 bases). Germline values: CDR1 SGHRS, CDR2 YFSETQ. The V and J ends lost 5 bases and 3 bases respectively, with 9 bases between them. CDR3 length: 12 amino acids. Written as DNA, the CDR3 is TGCGCCAGCAGAGACGGAGGCTACGAGCAGTACTTC. It specifies CASRDGGYEQYF.

CDR3 coding DNA: TGTGCCAGCAGCTCCCCAGGGTTCGCTGCTAACCAGTTCTTC. Translating it yields CASSSPGFAANQFF. The chain couples TRBV27 to TRBJ2-1, with D perhaps TRBD1 (5 bases). The CDR3 extends over 14 amino acids. Per germline, CDR1 MNHEY and CDR2 SMNVEV (reference sequence). V gave up 6 bases and J gave up 13 bases, with 22 bases separating them.

This chain joins TRBV9 and TRBJ2-3; a weak D match, TRBD2 (5 bases). V lost 0 bases and J 8 bases, leaving 13 bases between the germline ends. The CDR3 is 14 amino acids. Germline V gives CDR1 SGDLS, CDR2 YYNGEE. In nucleotides, the CDR3 is TGTGCCAGCAGCGTAGGGACTCCGCCTAGTACGCAGTATTTT. It codes for CASSVGTPPSTQYF. The complete variable domain, with remaining parts taken from reference TRBV9 and TRBJ2-3, reads DSGVTQTPKHLITATGQRVTLRCSPRSGDLSVYWYQQSLDQGLQFLIQYYNGEERAKGNILERFSAQQFPDLHSELNLSSLELGDSALYFCASSVGTPPSTQYFGPGTRLTVL.

This chain links TRBV6-6 with TRBJ2-3; 12 nucleotides match TRBD2. The CDR3 is made up of 15 amino acids. Germline V lookup: CDR1 MNHNY, CDR2 SVGAGI (reference sequence). Trimming took 0 bases from V and 5 from J; bases not matched to a gene: 0. The CDR3 bases are TGTGCCAGCAGTTACTCACTAGCGGGGGGAGATACGCAGTATTTT. Translating gives CASSYSLAGGDTQYF.

CDR3 sequence: CASSLNAGGTEAFF. Written as DNA, the CDR3 is TGTGCCAGTAGTCTAAACGCAGGGGGCACTGAAGCTTTCTTT. The V call is TRBV19, the J call TRBJ1-1, with 7 bases matching TRBD1. This CDR3 spans 14 amino acids. CDR1 and CDR2 (germline): LNHDA, SQIVND (reference sequence). V shed 5 bases, J shed 4 bases, and the junction held 7 bases outside the gene matches.

The chain links TRBV24-1 to TRBJ2-5; D unclear. The germline gives CDR1 KGHDR, CDR2 SFDVKD. Trimming removed 1 base at V and 3 bases at J, with 5 bases between. The CDR3 sequence is 13 residues long. The CDR3 spells CATSDFPEETQYF. For the CDR3, the DNA is TGTGCCACCAGTGATTTTCCAGAAGAGACCCAGTACTTC.

The CDR3 reads CASRYPAGTKNIQYF. In DNA form, the CDR3 reads TGTGCCAGCAGATACCCAGCGGGGACCAAAAACATTCAGTACTTC. V is TRBV6-5 and J is TRBJ2-4, with 7 bases that match TRBD2. The CDR3 is made up of 15 amino acids. The ends lost 6 bases at V and 2 bases at J; junction bases unmatched: 7. The germline CDR1 and CDR2 sequences are MNHEY and SVGAGI.